Listed below are T cell receptor beta chains from one sample, sequenced in a study of beta chain features in type 1 diabetes. Only in-frame clones appear in the TCRdb table, and some are missing; sequencing was by immunoSEQ multiplex PCR. This sample has about 620,000 clones, with around 15% found just once. Material for sequencing was naive CD4+ T cells from blood. The receptors originated from a man aged 18 to 30 in good health. The CDR3 runs from the conserved cysteine through the conserved F or W.

CDR3: CAISFGLAGVKDTQYF
J: TRBJ2-3
V: TRBV10-3

CDR3: CASSLERTTQYF
J: TRBJ2-5
V: TRBV7-2

CDR3: CASSLEGALHYGYTF
J: TRBJ1-2
V: TRBV5-1

CDR3: CASSPEGTSQETQYF
J: TRBJ2-5
V: TRBV7-9

CDR3: CATSRGDRPGYGYTF
J: TRBJ1-2
V: TRBV15

CDR3: CASSPLTPDYEQYF
J: TRBJ2-7
V: TRBV27

CDR3: CASSPEVSYEQYF
J: TRBJ2-7
V: TRBV28

CDR3: CASSQQGAGNTIYF
J: TRBJ1-3
V: TRBV4-3

CDR3: CASSLVDRGPNEQFF
J: TRBJ2-1
V: TRBV7-9

CDR3: CAWSVSGSGYTF
J: TRBJ1-2
V: TRBV30

CDR3: CASSRRATSYEQYF
J: TRBJ2-7
V: TRBV16

CDR3: CASSLQTNYGYTF
J: TRBJ1-2
V: TRBV7-8

CDR3: CASSLLGRFDEQYF
J: TRBJ2-7
V: TRBV7-9

CDR3: CASSYRGRETQYF
J: TRBJ2-5
V: TRBV6-6

CDR3: CASSPGQGGEKLFF
J: TRBJ1-4
V: TRBV9

CDR3: CASSLTSDENEQFF
J: TRBJ2-1
V: TRBV7-3

CDR3: CATSRVPPRGGGNEQFF
J: TRBJ2-1
V: TRBV15

CDR3: CAISESGRYEQYF
J: TRBJ2-7
V: TRBV10-3

CDR3: CASSVAGGARSEQYF
J: TRBJ2-7
V: TRBV9

CDR3: CASGYNEQYF
J: TRBJ2-7
V: TRBV28

CDR3: CSVGDNYGYTF
J: TRBJ1-2
V: TRBV29-1

CDR3: CASSYSQASGNTIYF
J: TRBJ1-3
V: TRBV6-5

CDR3: CATSRASGSPNEQFF
J: TRBJ2-1
V: TRBV15

CDR3: CASSRTASYEQYF
J: TRBJ2-7
V: TRBV27

CDR3: CASSLIPTSGIEQYF
J: TRBJ2-7
V: TRBV7-2

CDR3: CASSLAGQGRSPLHF
J: TRBJ1-6
V: TRBV5-1

CDR3: CASSRQGGEAKGLAFF
J: TRBJ1-1
V: TRBV2

CDR3: CASSHRALGNTEAFF
J: TRBJ1-1
V: TRBV2

CDR3: CASGSRGRGEQYF
J: TRBJ2-7
V: TRBV6-5

CDR3: CAWSFLARLGYGYTF
J: TRBJ1-2
V: TRBV30

CDR3: CASSQPWRQPGSTDTQYF
J: TRBJ2-3
V: TRBV14

CDR3: CASFTGDRGPAEQYF
J: TRBJ2-7
V: TRBV18

CDR3: CASSGSPEGYGYTF
J: TRBJ1-2
V: TRBV5-4

CDR3: CASSEFSTYEQYF
J: TRBJ2-7
V: TRBV5-1

CDR3: CASSQGLHQGANVLTF
J: TRBJ2-6
V: TRBV18

CDR3: CASSLVLSSGSARRHEQYF
J: TRBJ2-7
V: TRBV7-9

CDR3: CASSREWGRTDTQYF
J: TRBJ2-3
V: TRBV27

CDR3: CASSYPGQGFPWDEQFF
J: TRBJ2-1
V: TRBV5-4

CDR3: CASSVAPANTGELFF
J: TRBJ2-2
V: TRBV9

CDR3: CASSSRWLAKNIQYF
J: TRBJ2-4
V: TRBV13

CDR3: CAWSVGAGRHNSPLHF
J: TRBJ1-6
V: TRBV30

CDR3: CASSLVQALPYGYTF
J: TRBJ1-2
V: TRBV5-4

CDR3: CASSEDTGGAQYF
J: TRBJ2-3
V: TRBV6-1

CDR3: CSVGQGSPGELFF
J: TRBJ2-2
V: TRBV29-1

CDR3: CASSPPTDTQYF
J: TRBJ2-3
V: TRBV19